Below, 10 T cell receptor beta chains from the same sample are listed, as sequenced in a study of human T cells and chemical hapten exposure. TCRdb reprocessed the RACE reads with MiXCR, giving one entry per CDR3 protein. The data contain fewer than 45,000 distinct CDR3 sequences, around 10% of them singletons. Time point given: pre-sensitization, week 0. Treatment: therapeutic diphenylcyclopropenone sensitization with weekly scalp DPC. Total RNA was isolated from unfractionated whole blood. This material consisted of whole blood, taken in connection with sensitization to the hapten diphenylcyclopropenone (DPC). Receptor source: a middle-aged woman with alopecia areata. Some clones in this sample may be carry-over from other donors' samples.

This clonotype was counted ten times or more. This chain joins TRBV7-9 and TRBJ1-3; no definite D call. V was pared by 5 bases and J by 1 base, with 12 bases between. The CDR3 loop spans 15 amino acids. Germline V CDR1 and CDR2: SEHNR, FQNEAQ (reference sequence). CDR3 sequence (DNA): TGTGCCAGCAGCACCCTAGCGGGATCTGGAAACACCATATATTTT. Translation gives CASSTLAGSGNTIYF.

This clonotype was seen many times. The chain carries TRBV23-1 and TRBJ2-5; weak D call: TRBD2 (5 bases). TRBV23-1 is labeled an ORF, and its function is uncertain. The CDR3 contains 17 residues. The ends were cut back, 1 base at V and 0 bases at J, with 15 bases in the middle. The CDR3: CASSQLGESGYQETQYF. As DNA, the CDR3 is TGCGCCAGCAGTCAATTGGGAGAGAGCGGTTACCAAGAGACCCAGTACTTC.

This clonotype was observed many times. The genes are TRBV5-4 and TRBJ1-3; no reliable D call. Germline lookup yields CDR1 SGHNT and CDR2 YYREEE (reference sequence). The CDR3 loop spans 11 amino acids. Between the trimmed V and J ends, which lost 9 bases and 3 bases, there was a span of 7 bases. The CDR3 region has the DNA TGTGCCATCTACTTTGGAAACACCATATATTTT. Translated, it gives CAIYFGNTIYF.

This clonotype was seen a handful of times. The J gene is TRBJ2-7, the V gene TRBV18, with 7 bases aligning to TRBD2. This CDR3 region has 14 residues. V was clipped by 6 bases and J by 6 bases; unmatched bases: 11. Germline assignment: CDR1 KGHSH and CDR2 LQKENI. The CDR3 region has the DNA TGTGCCAGCTCCCTCTGGGACTACGAGGCCGAGCAGTACTTC. Amino acid sequence: CASSLWDYEAEQYF. Variable domain in full (rest from reference TRBV18 and TRBJ2-7): NAGVMQNPRHLVRRRGQEARLRCSPMKGHSHVYWYRQLPEEGLKFMVYLQKENIIDESGMPKERFSAEFPKEGPSILRIQQVVRGDSAAYFCASSLWDYEAEQYFGPGTRLTVT.

This clonotype came up many times. J is TRBJ1-1 and V is TRBV29-1; no reliable D call. Trimming removed 7 bases at V and 4 bases at J, with 16 bases between. CDR1 is SQVTM and CDR2 is ANQGSEA in the germline V gene. The CDR3 is made up of 13 amino acids. CDR3 bases: TGCAGCGCCCCGGATCCGGGATTCACTGAAGCTTTCTTT. As protein: CSAPDPGFTEAFF.

This clonotype was seen a handful of times. The chain employs TRBV9 and TRBJ1-4; 7 bases are shared with TRBD1. V dropped 5 bases and J dropped 5; count of bases not matched to a gene: 9. CDR1 is SGDLS, CDR2 YYNGEE, per germline. CDR3 size: 15 residues. The CDR3 bases are TGTGCCAGCAGTGAAGGGACAGCGGGGAATGAAAAACTGTTTTTT. This encodes CASSEGTAGNEKLFF.

This clonotype was seen ten or more times. The gene calls are TRBV11-2 and TRBJ1-1; D call uncertain. Looked up from germline, CDR1 is SGHAT and CDR2 is FQNNGV. V lost 2 bases, J lost 0 bases, and 13 bases lay in between. This CDR3 region has 16 residues. CDR3 DNA sequence: TGTGCCAGCAGCTTAACGCACGCAGGTTTGAACACTGAAGCTTTCTTT. It is translated as CASSLTHAGLNTEAFF.

The CDR3 bases are TGTGCCACCAAGCCCAATCCCGGGACAGCGTTCTACGAGCAGTACTTC. Translated, it gives CATKPNPGTAFYEQYF. This chain connects TRBV19 to TRBJ2-7; 7 bases align to TRBD1. Per the germline V gene, CDR1 is LNHDA and CDR2 is SQIVND (reference sequence). V lost 10 bases, J lost 3 bases, and 18 bases stayed unmatched. CDR3 length: 16 amino acids.

At least ten counts were recorded for this clonotype. The chain employs TRBV19 and TRBJ1-5; 7 positions match TRBD1. Per germline, CDR1 LNHDA and CDR2 SQIVND (reference sequence). CDR3 size: 14 residues. Trimming removed 8 bases from V and 4 bases from J; junction bases left unmatched: 8. CDR3 nucleotides: TGTGCCAGTCAAGACAGGGCCCGGAATCAGCCCCAGCATTTT. Protein sequence: CASQDRARNQPQHF.

The chain is built from TRBV28 and TRBJ2-7, with D unclear. V was pared by 1 base and J by 7 bases, with 8 bases between. Germline V lookup: CDR1 MDHEN, CDR2 SYDVKM. The CDR3 extends over 12 amino acids. CDR3 amino acids: CASSLLEREQYF. The CDR3 nucleotides are TGTGCCAGCAGTTTATTGGAGAGGGAGCAGTACTTC.